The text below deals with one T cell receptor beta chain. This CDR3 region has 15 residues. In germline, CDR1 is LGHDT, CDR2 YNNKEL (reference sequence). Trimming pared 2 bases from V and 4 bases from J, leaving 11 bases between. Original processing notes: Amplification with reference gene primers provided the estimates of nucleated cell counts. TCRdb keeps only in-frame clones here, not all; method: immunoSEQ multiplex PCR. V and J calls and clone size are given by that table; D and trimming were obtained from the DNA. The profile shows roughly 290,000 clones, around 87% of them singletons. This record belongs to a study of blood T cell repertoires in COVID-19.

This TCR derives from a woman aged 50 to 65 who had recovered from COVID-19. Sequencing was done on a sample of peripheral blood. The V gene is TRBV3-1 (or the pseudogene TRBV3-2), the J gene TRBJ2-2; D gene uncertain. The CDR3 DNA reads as TGTGCCAGCAGCCAATCCTCTTTATTCACCGGGGAGCTGTTTTTT. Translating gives CASSQSSLFTGELFF.